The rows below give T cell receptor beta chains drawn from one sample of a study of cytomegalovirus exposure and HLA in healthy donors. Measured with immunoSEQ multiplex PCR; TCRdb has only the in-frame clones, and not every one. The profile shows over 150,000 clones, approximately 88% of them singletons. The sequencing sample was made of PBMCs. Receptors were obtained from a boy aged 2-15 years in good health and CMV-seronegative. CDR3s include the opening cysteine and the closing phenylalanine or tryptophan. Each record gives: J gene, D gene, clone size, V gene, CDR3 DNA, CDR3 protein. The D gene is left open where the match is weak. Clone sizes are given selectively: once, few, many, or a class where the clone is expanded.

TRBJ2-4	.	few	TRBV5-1	TGCGCCAGCAGCTTGGGGATGGAGGGGAACATTCAGTACTTC	CASSLGMEGNIQYF
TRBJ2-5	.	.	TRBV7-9	TGTTCCAGCAGCTTAACGCGGGGACTGGAGTACTTC	CSSSLTRGLEYF
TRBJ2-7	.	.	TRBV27	TGTGCCAGCAGTTTTCCAGGGGCCGAGCAGTACTTC	CASSFPGAEQYF
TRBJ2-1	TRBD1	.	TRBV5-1	TGCGCCAGCAGCCGAAGGACAGGGAACAATGAGCAGTTCTTC	CASSRRTGNNEQFF
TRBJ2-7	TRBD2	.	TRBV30	TGTGCCTGGAGTGTAGAGCGGGAGGGTTACGAGCAGTACTTC	CAWSVEREGYEQYF
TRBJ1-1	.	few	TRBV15	TGTGCCACCAGCAGAGGCGGCAGAAAAGTGAACACTGAAGCTTTCTTT	CATSRGGRKVNTEAFF
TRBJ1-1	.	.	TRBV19	TGTGCCAGTAGTATAGCAGAGAACACTGAAGCTTTCTTT	CASSIAENTEAFF
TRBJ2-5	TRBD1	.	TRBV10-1	TGCGCCAGCAGTGCAGGGGGCGCTTCGGAGACCCAGTACTTC	CASSAGGASETQYF
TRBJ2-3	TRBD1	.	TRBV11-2	TGTGCCAGCAGCTTAAGGACAGGGAACATAGATACGCAGTATTTT	CASSLRTGNIDTQYF
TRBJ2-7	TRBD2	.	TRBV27	TGTGCCAGCAAGAGTAGCGGGAGTATTTACGAGCAGTACTTC	CASKSSGSIYEQYF
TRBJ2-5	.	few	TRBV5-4	TGTGCCAGCAGCTTGGTCACTACCGAGACCCAGTACTTC	CASSLVTTETQYF
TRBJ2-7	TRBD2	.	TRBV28	TGTGCCAGCACCTCAGTCGGTGCGGGAGTTAGCTACGAGCAGTACTTC	CASTSVGAGVSYEQYF
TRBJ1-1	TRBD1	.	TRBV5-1	TGCGCCAGCAGCTGGAACAGGGGAGCGAACACTGAAGCTTTCTTT	CASSWNRGANTEAFF
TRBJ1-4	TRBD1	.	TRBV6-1	TGTGCCAGCAGTGTCCGGGACAGGGGGCGTCTGACAGATAATGAAAAACTGTTTTTT	CASSVRDRGRLTDNEKLFF
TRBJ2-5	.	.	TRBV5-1	TGCGCCAGCAGCAGGAGCGGACAGAACCGAGGGGAGACCCAGTACTTC	CASSRSGQNRGETQYF
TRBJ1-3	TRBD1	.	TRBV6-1	TGTGCCAGCAAGACGGGACAGAGGGGAAACACCATATATTTT	CASKTGQRGNTIYF
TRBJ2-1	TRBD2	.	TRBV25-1	TGTGCCAGCAGTACTCCGGGACTAGCGGGCACCGAGCAGTTCTTC	CASSTPGLAGTEQFF
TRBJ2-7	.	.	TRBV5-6	TGTGCCAGCAGCTTGGGGGGTGACAGGCGAGCCTACGAGCAGTACTTC	CASSLGGDRRAYEQYF
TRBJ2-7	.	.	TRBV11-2	TGTGCCAGCAGCCCCCCGACGGAGGCCCAGTACTTC	CASSPPTEAQYF
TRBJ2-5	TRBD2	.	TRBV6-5	TGTGCCAGCAGTCGACTAGCGGGAGGTGAGACCCAGTACTTC	CASSRLAGGETQYF
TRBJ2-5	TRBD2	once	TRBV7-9	TGTGCCAGCAGCCCGGGACTAGCGGGTGGCAAGGCGCCATGGGAGACCCAGTACTTC	CASSPGLAGGKAPWETQYF
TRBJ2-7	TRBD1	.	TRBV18	TGTGCCAGCTCACCCAGGGGGCGATTCTCCTACGAGCAGTACTTC	CASSPRGRFSYEQYF
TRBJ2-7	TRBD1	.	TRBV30	TGTGCCTGGAGTGACGAGGGGGCGGGCTACGAGCAGTACTTC	CAWSDEGAGYEQYF
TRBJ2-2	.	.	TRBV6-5	TGTGCCAGCAGCCCTAGAAAAACTTTCGGCGGGGAGCTGTTTTTT	CASSPRKTFGGELFF
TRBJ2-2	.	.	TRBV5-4	TGTGCCAGCAGCTTGTCAGGGGCTGGCGTCTGGGACACCGGGGAGCTGTTTTTT	CASSLSGAGVWDTGELFF
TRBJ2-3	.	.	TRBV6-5	TGTGCCAGCATGTCAAGCGGATGGACAGATACGCAGTATTTT	CASMSSGWTDTQYF
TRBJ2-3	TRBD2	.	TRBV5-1	TGCGCCAGCAGCATAGGACTAGCGGGAGTTAAGTGGCGGAGGATGGATACGCAGTATTTT	CASSIGLAGVKWRRMDTQYF
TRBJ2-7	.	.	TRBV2	TGTGCCAGCAAGGGGCAGTCCTACGAGCAGTACTTC	CASKGQSYEQYF
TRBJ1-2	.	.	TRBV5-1	TGCGCCAGCAGCGGTTCAGGGGAGCAAGACTATGGCTACACCTTC	CASSGSGEQDYGYTF
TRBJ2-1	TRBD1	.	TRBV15	TGTGCCACCAGCAGAGGGGGGGACAGGGGAACGAATGAGCAGTTCTTC	CATSRGGDRGTNEQFF
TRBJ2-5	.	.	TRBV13	TGTGCCAGCAGCTTATCGAGGGGGACACAAGAGACCCAGTACTTC	CASSLSRGTQETQYF
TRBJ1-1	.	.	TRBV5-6	TGTGCCAGCAGCTGGGGTTTTGGGGGCTTGAACACTGAAGCTTTCTTT	CASSWGFGGLNTEAFF
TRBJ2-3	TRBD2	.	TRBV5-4	TGTGCCCTCAGCCCCGACGCGGGAGGGGGCACAGATACGCAGTATTTT	CALSPDAGGGTDTQYF
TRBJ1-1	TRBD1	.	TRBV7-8	TGTGCCATCAGCTTGCCGGGACAGGGGAGGGGGAACACTGAAGCTTTCTTT	CAISLPGQGRGNTEAFF
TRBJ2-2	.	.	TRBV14	TGTGCCAGCAGCCTTATTAACACCGGGGAGCTGTTTTTT	CASSLINTGELFF